A single T cell receptor (beta chain) is shown here with its context. This clone was found once. This clone's antigen is unknown. Base qualities are missing; no much larger clone stands one base away. The record originates from a study of control samples from healthy donors and cancer patients (dated by TCRdb to the early 2020s). Library preparation employed the immunoSEQ multiplex PCR assay. The source is immuneACCESS, and TCRdb retained only in-frame sequences with V and J called. Part of the clones is not carried over; for the studies checked, unresolved V genes explain less than half of this, and the remainder is unexplained. The sample table lists approximately 65,000 clones, roughly 89% of them with a count of one. Around a fifth of the sample lies in the top ten. Via the germline V gene, CDR1 is SGHRS and CDR2 YFSETQ. V is shortened by 7 bases, J by 2 bases, and the region joining them spans 12 bases. The CDR3 runs 14 amino acids, cysteine and phenylalanine included. Just CDR3 DNA is preserved here, 42 bases in frame from base 1.

The chain couples TRBV5-1 to TRBJ1-4; TRBD1 could be the D gene, as 5 bases match. The origin of this receptor is a man aged 60 to 75 with lung cancer. The sample comprised PBMCs. The CDR3 corresponds to CASGVGGTNEKLFF. In nucleotides, the sequence is TGCGCCAGCGGAGTGGGGGGGACTAATGAAAAACTGTTTTTT.